The 30 T cell receptor beta chains listed next were all sequenced from one sample in a study of shared clonotypes between healthy human individuals (TCRdb year 2020). Receptor libraries were prepared by the immunoSEQ multiplex PCR assay. TCRdb holds this immuneACCESS table with in-frame rearrangements only. Some clones are missing; in checked studies, unresolved V genes explain under half, and the rest has no known cause. The sample records roughly 1,100,000 clones, around four fifths of which are singletons. The leading ten clones occupy 1.4% to 1.5% of the sample. Sequenced material: memory CD4+ T cells sorted from blood. Sample cell subset or site, as interpreted from the label and publication: CD45RA-negative fraction. The receptors come from a man aged 18-30 years in good health.

This clone was picked up a small number of times. The chain recombines TRBV30 with TRBJ2-2; D possibly corresponds to TRBD1 (6 bases). In germline, CDR1 is GTSNPN, CDR2 SVGIG (reference sequence). V was pared by 6 bases and J by 7 bases, with 18 bases between. The CDR3 length is 14 residues. The CDR3 DNA reads TGTGCCTGCCAGCCCGGGACAAAGAACGGGGAGCTGTTTTTT. Residues: CACQPGTKNGELFF.

V usage is TRBV6-1 and J usage is TRBJ2-7; perhaps TRBD1 as D (6 bases). The CDR3 covers 14 residues. The germline CDR1 and CDR2 sequences are MNHNS and SASEGT. V lost 7 bases and J lost 2, with 15 bases in between. CDR3 loop: CASTASRDTYEQYF. CDR3 nucleotides: TGTGCCAGCACTGCCTCCCGGGACACCTACGAGCAGTACTTC.

The J gene is TRBJ2-5, the V gene TRBV11-2; no reliable D call. The DNA matches TRBJ2-7 better at its end, which makes the J call doubtful. This CDR3 region has 13 residues. Germline values: CDR1 SGHAT, CDR2 FQNNGV. The CDR3 is CASSLATAPEQYF. Here the CDR3 DNA reads TGTGCCAGCAGCTTAGCCACCGCTCCCGAGCAGTACTTC.

This chain links TRBV6-5 with TRBJ2-5; 8 bases match TRBD1. Gene TRBJ2-7 matches the end of the DNA better, so the J call may be wrong. The CDR3 consists of 13 residues. Per germline, CDR1 MNHEY and CDR2 SVGAGI. CDR3 in DNA: TGTGCCAGCAGCAGACAGGGGTCCTACGAGCAGTACTTC. Its protein product is CASSRQGSYEQYF.

The chain is built from TRBV5-1 and TRBJ1-6; D gene uncertain. Between the trimmed V and J ends, which lost 5 bases and 4 bases, there was a span of 13 bases. Germline CDR1 reads SGHRS; CDR2 reads YFSETQ. This CDR3 has 15 residues. The chain's CDR3 is CASRGSGQYNSPLHF. Written as DNA, the CDR3 is TGCGCCAGCAGGGGTTCCGGCCAGTATAATTCACCCCTCCACTTT.

To note about this clone: One base away lies a much larger clone, so this may be a sequencing read error. V usage is TRBV7-9 and J usage is TRBJ1-1; the D gene is possibly TRBD1 (5 bases). V was shortened by 5 bases and J by 1 base, with 8 bases between the two germline ends. The CDR3 loop spans 13 amino acids. Germline CDR1 and CDR2: SEHNR and FQNEAQ (reference sequence). CDR3 loop: CASSVQENTEAFF. DNA of the CDR3: TGTGCCAGCAGCGTACAGGAGAACACTGAAGCTTTCTTT.

This clone turned up a few times. V and J are TRBV28 and TRBJ1-1; possible D gene TRBD1, 5 bases. Germline V gives CDR1 MDHEN, CDR2 SYDVKM. The CDR3 is 14 amino acids. The V end lost 6 bases, the J end lost 2 bases, and 13 bases lay between the germline ends. The CDR3 is CASRRGRINTEAFF. The CDR3 nucleotides read TGTGCCAGCAGAAGGGGACGGATTAACACTGAAGCTTTCTTT.

V and J are TRBV5-1 and TRBJ1-6, with 9 bases matching TRBD1. In germline, CDR1 is SGHRS, CDR2 YFSETQ. The CDR3 covers 15 residues. V was pared by 2 bases and J by 7 bases, with 4 bases of the junction left unmatched. CDR3 DNA sequence: TGCGCCAGCAGCTTCGCGGGACAGGGAAATTCACCCCTCCACTTT. Amino acid sequence: CASSFAGQGNSPLHF.

The CDR3 loop reads CSASGEYEQYF. In DNA, the CDR3 is TGCAGTGCCTCAGGCGAGTACGAGCAGTACTTC. The rearrangement joins TRBV20-1 to TRBJ2-7; D is uncertain. CDR1 is DFQATT and CDR2 is SNEGSKA in the germline V gene (reference sequence). Trimming stripped 6 bases from V and 4 bases from J, with 10 bases between. There are 11 residues in the CDR3.

This clone is a singleton in its sample. V is TRBV2 and J is TRBJ2-7, with D uncertain. The V end lost 4 bases, the J end lost 3 bases, and 13 bases lay between the germline ends. Germline CDR1 is SNHLY and CDR2 is FYNNEI. The CDR3 has 14 amino acids. The CDR3 here is CASSVGVYGYEQYF. The CDR3 DNA follows: TGTGCCAGCAGTGTAGGAGTTTACGGCTACGAGCAGTACTTC.

The CDR3 loop is CASSTWGAGEQYF. The DNA of the CDR3 is TGTGCCAGCAGTACCTGGGGGGCCGGCGAGCAGTACTTC. V usage is TRBV7-9 and J usage is TRBJ2-7; D might be TRBD1 or TRBD2, each matching 6 bases. V shed 6 bases and J shed 6 bases, with 15 bases lying between them. Germline CDR1 and CDR2: SEHNR and FQNEAQ (reference sequence). The CDR3 extends over 13 amino acids. Based on the CDR3 plus reference TRBV7-9 and TRBJ2-7, the full variable domain is DTGVSQNPRHKITKRGQNVTFRCDPISEHNRLYWYRQTLGQGPEFLTYFQNEAQLEKSRLLSDRFSAERPKGSFSTLEIQRTEQGDSAMYLCASSTWGAGEQYFGPGTRLTVT.

This rearrangement joins TRBV25-1 to TRBJ2-3; 7 nucleotides agree with TRBD2. Germline V gene data show CDR1 as MGHDK and CDR2 as SYGVNS. This CDR3 has 13 residues. V lost 1 base, J lost 5 bases, and 0 bases stayed unmatched. The CDR3 loop reads CASSEWGGDTQYF. The CDR3 region has the DNA TGTGCCAGCAGTGAATGGGGGGGAGATACGCAGTATTTT. The entire variable domain, with the rest obtained from reference TRBV25-1 and TRBJ2-3, is as follows: EADIYQTPRYLVIGTGKKITLECSQTMGHDKMYWYQQDPGMELHLIHYSYGVNSTEKGDLSSESTVSRIRTEHFPLTLESARPSHTSQYLCASSEWGGDTQYFGPGTRLTVL.

The CDR3 reads CSVARTQMGDTQYF. CDR3 sequence (DNA): TGCAGCGTTGCAAGGACTCAGATGGGAGATACGCAGTATTTT. The rearrangement links TRBV29-1 to TRBJ2-3; D perhaps matches TRBD2 (5 bases). Per the germline V gene, CDR1 is SQVTM and CDR2 is ANQGSEA. V was trimmed by 4 bases and J by 5 bases, leaving 16 bases between them. CDR3 length: 14 amino acids.

CDR3 sequence (DNA): TGTGCCAGCAGCTGGGACCTCACTAGCTCAAGCACAGATACGCAGTATTTT. It translates to CASSWDLTSSSTDTQYF. The chain recombines TRBV13 with TRBJ2-3, with TRBD2 as a possible D gene (6 bases). The CDR3 has 17 amino acids. Germline CDR1 PRHDT, CDR2 FYEKMQ (reference sequence). Trimming took 4 bases from V and 0 from J, leaving 17 bases between them.

The rearrangement uses TRBV7-8 and TRBJ2-7; D ambiguous. V shed 1 base and J shed 4 bases, with 14 bases lying between them. From germline, CDR1 is SGHVS and CDR2 FQNEAQ. The CDR3 sequence is 15 residues long. The CDR3 bases are TGTGCCAGCAGCTTAGGGCTAAGGGCCGGTTACGAGCAGTACTTC. Amino acids: CASSLGLRAGYEQYF.

In its sample, this clone was seen a few times. CDR3 amino acids: CASSLNRDHNSPLHF. In nucleotides, the CDR3 is TGTGCCAGCTCACTCAACAGGGACCATAATTCACCCCTCCACTTT. This sequence joins TRBV18 and TRBJ1-6, with D perhaps TRBD1 (6 bases). The CDR3 extends over 15 amino acids. Germline CDR1 and CDR2: KGHSH and LQKENI. V dropped 4 bases and J dropped 5 bases, with 12 bases sitting between them.

This clone was counted a few times. The CDR3 region has the DNA TGTGCCAGCAGATTCCAGGGGATTAATGAAAAACTGTTTTTT. Its translation is CASRFQGINEKLFF. The rearrangement uses TRBV5-4 and TRBJ1-4; the D gene is possibly TRBD1 (6 bases). Per the germline V gene, CDR1 is SGHNT and CDR2 is YYREEE (reference sequence). The CDR3 is 14 amino acids. Between the trimmed V and J ends, which lost 5 bases and 4 bases, there was a span of 12 bases.

The chain links TRBV5-4 to TRBJ1-2, with TRBD1 as a possible D gene (6 bases). V was clipped by 0 bases and J by 7 bases, with 13 bases between them. Germline CDR1 SGHNT, CDR2 YYREEE (reference sequence). The CDR3 runs to 14 residues. As DNA, the CDR3 is TGTGCCAGCAGCTTGGGGAGGGGGGAAAGTGGCTACACCTTC. As protein: CASSLGRGESGYTF.

The chain carries TRBV7-3 and TRBJ1-5, with unresolved D. This CDR3 is built from 13 residues. The ends were cut back, 6 bases at V and 3 bases at J, with 9 bases in the middle. Germline assignment: CDR1 SGHTA and CDR2 FQGTGA. The CDR3 is CASSSGVNQPQHF. CDR3 in DNA: TGTGCCAGCAGTAGTGGAGTCAATCAGCCCCAGCATTTT.

This clone was counted only a few times. The chain recombines TRBV28 with TRBJ1-6; D is possibly TRBD1 (6 bases). The V end lost 2 bases, the J end lost 7 bases, and 9 bases lay between the germline ends. CDR1 is MDHEN, CDR2 SYDVKM, per germline. The CDR3 runs to 14 residues. CDR3 amino acids: CASSLGQGNSPLHF. The CDR3 DNA follows: TGTGCCAGCAGTTTAGGTCAGGGGAATTCACCCCTCCACTTT. The entire variable domain, with the rest obtained from reference TRBV28 and TRBJ1-6, is as follows: DVKVTQSSRYLVKRTGEKVFLECVQDMDHENMFWYRQDPGLGLRLIYFSYDVKMKEKGDIPEGYSVSREKKERFSLILESASTNQTSMYLCASSLGQGNSPLHFGNGTRLTVT.

V usage is TRBV27 and J usage is TRBJ2-5, with D uncertain. The CDR3 is 16 amino acids. CDR1 is MNHEY, CDR2 SMNVEV, per germline (reference sequence). Trimming left V 0 bases short and J 2 bases short, with 13 bases between. CDR3 in DNA: TGTGCCAGCAGTTTATCGGTCGGGTCGATGCAAGAGACCCAGTACTTC. Encoded protein: CASSLSVGSMQETQYF.

This chain links TRBV5-1 with TRBJ2-1; D not certain. This CDR3 contains 15 residues. The V gene's germline CDR1 is SGHRS and CDR2 YFSETQ. Trimming stripped 0 bases from V and 2 bases from J, with 9 bases between. CDR3 sequence: CASSLETPTYNEQFF. DNA for the CDR3: TGCGCCAGCAGCTTGGAGACTCCGACCTACAATGAGCAGTTCTTC.

The chain couples TRBV29-1 to TRBJ2-3; D perhaps matches TRBD1 (6 bases). V was cut by 1 base and J by 1 base, with 12 bases left in between. Germline V CDR1 and CDR2: SQVTM, ANQGSEA. The length of the CDR3 is 15 residues. This CDR3 is CSVEGGRGRTDTQYF. The CDR3 DNA sequence: TGCAGCGTTGAAGGGGGCAGGGGTCGCACAGATACGCAGTATTTT.

The chain employs TRBV2 and TRBJ1-2, with TRBD1 matching 12 bases. Germline trimming cut 6 bases from V and 8 bases from J; bases unmatched to any gene: 4. Germline values: CDR1 SNHLY, CDR2 FYNNEI. CDR3 length: 13 residues. CDR3 nucleotides: TGTGCCAGCAGGGCGGGGACAGGGGGCGGCTACACCTTC. Translating gives CASRAGTGGGYTF.

This sequence joins TRBV5-1 and TRBJ1-4, with 8 bases fitting TRBD1. Germline-derived CDR1 and CDR2 are SGHRS and YFSETQ. The V and J ends lost 4 bases and 4 bases, in that order; junction bases with no gene match: 9. This CDR3 comprises 16 residues. DNA of the CDR3: TGCGCCAGCAGCAAGTATCAGGGGGCTTTTAATGAAAAACTGTTTTTT. Amino acids: CASSKYQGAFNEKLFF.

As regards this clone: This same CDR3 is encoded by further DNA sequences in the sample. The chain uses TRBV19 and TRBJ1-2; TRBD1 aligns across 8 bases. Germline-derived CDR1 and CDR2 are LNHDA and SQIVND (reference sequence). The CDR3 sequence is 12 residues long. With 8 bases clipped from V and 2 bases from J, the junction kept 1 base outside the gene matches. CDR3 region: CASRTGNYGYTF. In nucleotides, the CDR3 is TGTGCCAGTCGGACAGGGAACTATGGCTACACCTTC.

This chain connects TRBV6-6 to TRBJ2-7, with TRBD2 matching over 8 bases. The junction had 4 bases not matched to a gene; V was cut back by 2 bases and J by 4 bases. CDR1 is MNHNY and CDR2 is SVGAGI in the germline V gene (reference sequence). The CDR3 is made up of 14 amino acids. The CDR3 DNA sequence: TGTGCCAGCAGTTACCGAGCGGGGGAATACGAGCAGTACTTC. This encodes CASSYRAGEYEQYF.

This chain uses TRBV18 with TRBJ1-1, with D perhaps TRBD1 (5 bases). The CDR3 is 15 residues long. The V end was cut by 0 bases, the J end by 4 bases, with 12 bases between. The germline V gene has CDR1 KGHSH and CDR2 LQKENI. Written as DNA, the CDR3 is TGTGCCAGCTCACCACCTATGGGGCAGGGCACTGAAGCTTTCTTT. It codes for CASSPPMGQGTEAFF.

The V gene is TRBV9, the J gene TRBJ2-5; 10 bases fit TRBD1. Germline CDR1 SGDLS, CDR2 YYNGEE. This CDR3 is built from 16 residues. V was pared by 4 bases and J by 2 bases, with 8 bases of the junction left unmatched. CDR3 sequence: CASSPRQGAIQETQYF. The CDR3 nucleotides are TGTGCCAGCAGCCCGAGACAGGGGGCAATACAAGAGACCCAGTACTTC.

The chain combines TRBV30 with TRBJ2-3, with TRBD2 matching over 9 bases. With 5 bases clipped from V and 13 bases from J, the junction kept 10 bases outside the gene matches. The germline V gene encodes CDR1 GTSNPN and CDR2 SVGIG (reference sequence). The CDR3 length is 12 residues. The CDR3 sequence: CAWEEERGREYF. The CDR3 DNA sequence: TGTGCCTGGGAGGAAGAGCGCGGGAGGGAGTATTTT.